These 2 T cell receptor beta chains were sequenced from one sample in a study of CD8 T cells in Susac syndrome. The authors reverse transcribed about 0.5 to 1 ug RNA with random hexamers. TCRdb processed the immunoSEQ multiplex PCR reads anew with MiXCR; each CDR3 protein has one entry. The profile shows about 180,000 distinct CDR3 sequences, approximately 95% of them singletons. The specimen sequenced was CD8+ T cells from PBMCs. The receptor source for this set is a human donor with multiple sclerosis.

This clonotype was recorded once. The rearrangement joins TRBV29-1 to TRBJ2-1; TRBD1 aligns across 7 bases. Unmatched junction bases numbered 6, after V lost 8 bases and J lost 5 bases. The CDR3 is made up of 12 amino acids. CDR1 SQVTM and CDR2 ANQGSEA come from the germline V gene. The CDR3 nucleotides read TGCAGCCTAGGGACAGAAAACAATGAGCAGTTCTTC. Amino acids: CSLGTENNEQFF.

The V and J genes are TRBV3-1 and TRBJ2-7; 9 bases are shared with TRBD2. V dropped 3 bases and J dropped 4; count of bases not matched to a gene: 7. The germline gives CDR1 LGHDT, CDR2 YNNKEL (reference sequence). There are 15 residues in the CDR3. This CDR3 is CASSQPGLAAYEQYF. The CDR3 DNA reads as TGTGCCAGCAGCCAGCCGGGACTAGCAGCGTACGAGCAGTACTTC.